These 17 T cell receptor beta chains originate from one sample sequenced in a study of T cell repertoires in cytomegalovirus infection. TCRdb used MiXCR to reprocess the reads, holding one entry per CDR3 protein. Of about 330,000 distinct CDR3 sequences listed, 9.5% were seen once; the top ten hold around 4.5%. Sequencing used PBMCs. Receptors originate from a human donor in good health (CMV status not recorded). Some clones in this sample may be carry-over from other donors' samples.

This clonotype was found many times. The CDR3 DNA is TGTGCCAGCAGCTTGCTGGGAGAGAGTCACAATGAGCAGTTCTTC. This gives the protein CASSLLGESHNEQFF. The chain recombines TRBV5-4 with TRBJ2-1, with D maybe TRBD2 (5 bases). CDR3 size: 15 residues. Germline V gene sequence: CDR1 SGHNT, CDR2 YYREEE (reference sequence). V shed 1 base and J shed 5 bases, with 13 bases lying between them. The variable domain in full, with the rest retrieved from reference TRBV5-4 and TRBJ2-1, is ETGVTQSPTHLIKTRGQQVTLRCSSQSGHNTVSWYQQALGQGPQFIFQYYREEENGRGNFPPRFSGLQFPNYSSELNVNALELDDSALYLCASSLLGESHNEQFFGPGTRLTVL.

This clonotype was counted at least ten times. The chain has TRBV28 and TRBJ2-5, with TRBD1 matching over 7 bases. V shed 5 bases and J 2 bases; nucleotides not matched to a gene: 11. Germline CDR1 MDHEN, CDR2 SYDVKM. The CDR3 consists of 16 residues. CDR3 bases: TGTGCCAGCAGTCCCCTACACACAGGGGAACAAGAGACCCAGTACTTC. Translating it yields CASSPLHTGEQETQYF.

This clonotype was recorded many times. The chain recombines TRBV6-2 or TRBV6-3 with TRBJ1-5; D gene uncertain. Germline V gene sequence: CDR1 MNHEY, CDR2 SVGEGT. The V end was cut by 5 bases, the J end by 2 bases, with 10 bases between. The CDR3 is 14 residues long. The CDR3, as DNA: TGTGCCAGCAGTCCCATGATTGGCAATCAGCCCCAGCATTTT. Its translation is CASSPMIGNQPQHF.

This clonotype was seen repeatedly, ten times or more. The chain carries TRBV6-5 and TRBJ1-1; 9 nucleotides line up with TRBD1. Germline CDR1 reads MNHEY; CDR2 reads SVGAGI. Unmatched junction bases numbered 2, after V lost 1 base and J lost 2 bases. This CDR3 comprises 15 residues. The CDR3 protein is CASSYLTGGNTEAFF. Written as DNA, the CDR3 is TGTGCCAGCAGTTACTTGACAGGGGGTAACACTGAAGCTTTCTTT.

This clonotype was counted only a few times. V gene TRBV7-8 combines with J gene TRBJ2-7; TRBD2 might be the D (5 bases). V gave up 2 bases and J gave up 3 bases, with 11 bases separating them. This CDR3 spans 14 amino acids. The germline CDR1 and CDR2 sequences are SGHVS and FQNEAQ. The CDR3 is CASSLLRGDYEQYF. The CDR3 DNA follows: TGTGCCAGCAGCTTACTACGGGGAGACTACGAGCAGTACTTC.

This chain joins TRBV28 and TRBJ2-7; 7 bases map to TRBD2. CDR1 is MDHEN and CDR2 is SYDVKM in the germline V gene. The J segment lost 3 bases and the V segment lost 4 bases, leaving 9 bases of the junction unmatched. The CDR3 runs 15 residues. The CDR3 is CASSSSGGSRYEQYF. The CDR3 DNA reads as TGTGCCAGCAGTTCCTCGGGCGGGAGTCGCTACGAGCAGTACTTC.

The chain joins TRBV29-1 to TRBJ2-1; 14 nucleotides agree with TRBD2. The CDR3 is 15 amino acids. Germline CDR1 and CDR2: SQVTM and ANQGSEA. V dropped 5 bases and J dropped 8; count of bases not matched to a gene: 8. This CDR3 reads CSVRGLAGVKDEQFF. CDR3 in DNA: TGCAGCGTTAGGGGACTAGCGGGAGTCAAAGATGAGCAGTTCTTC.

This clonotype was seen repeatedly, ten times or more. The V gene is TRBV6-2 or TRBV6-3, the J gene TRBJ2-7, with D perhaps matching TRBD1 or TRBD2 (5 bases each). This CDR3 is built from 18 residues. Trimming took off 0 bases at V and 0 bases at J, with 18 bases between the two ends. Germline V gene lookup returns CDR1 MNHEY and CDR2 SVGEGT. This CDR3 is CASSYSRLQAIHSYEQYF. CDR3 sequence (DNA): TGTGCCAGCAGTTACTCGAGACTACAGGCTATTCACTCCTACGAGCAGTACTTC.

This clonotype came up many times. CDR3 protein: CASSEWWEVKNIQYF. DNA of the CDR3: TGTGCCAGCAGTGAATGGTGGGAGGTCAAAAACATTCAGTACTTC. This chain links TRBV6-1 with TRBJ2-4; D is perhaps TRBD2 (6 bases). Per germline, CDR1 MNHNS and CDR2 SASEGT. CDR3 size: 15 residues. V shed 2 bases and J shed 3 bases, with 11 bases lying between them.

This clonotype has at least ten counts. J is TRBJ2-7 and V is TRBV12-3 or TRBV12-4, with unresolved D. Trimming stripped 3 bases from V and 1 base from J, with 10 bases between. There are 14 residues in the CDR3. The CDR3 here is CASSLWEQSYEQYF. The CDR3 nucleotides read TGTGCCAGCAGTTTGTGGGAACAATCCTACGAGCAGTACTTC.

This chain connects TRBV11-2 to TRBJ1-1; D is unresolved. CDR3 size: 11 residues. Looked up from germline, CDR1 is SGHAT and CDR2 is FQNNGV. The germline V and J ends were trimmed by 5 bases and 11 bases, with 12 bases remaining between them. In DNA form, the CDR3 reads TGTGCCAGCAGCCCCCAACGACTGGCTTTCTTT. This sequence encodes CASSPQRLAFF. Complete variable domain (other parts from reference TRBV11-2 and TRBJ1-1): EAGVAQSPRYKIIEKRQSVAFWCNPISGHATLYWYQQILGQGPKLLIQFQNNGVVDDSQLPKDRFSAERLKGVDSTLKIQPAKLEDSAVYLCASSPQRLAFFGQGTRLTVV.

This clonotype was counted many times. As DNA, the CDR3 is TGTGCCAGCAGCCAAGCGTCTGGGAGCGGGAGACCTCTCAATGAGCAGTTCTTC. This gives the protein CASSQASGSGRPLNEQFF. The chain combines TRBV14 with TRBJ2-1, with 8 bases matching TRBD2. This CDR3 region has 18 residues. V lost 1 base to trimming and J lost 6 bases; unmatched junction nucleotides: 14. Germline lookup yields CDR1 SGHDN and CDR2 FVKESK.

The table lists this clonotype with many counts. This chain joins TRBV4-1 and TRBJ2-1; no reliable D call. With 1 base removed from V and 8 bases from J, the gap between germline ends came to 6 bases. Germline V CDR1 and CDR2: MGHRA, YSYEKL. There are 12 residues in the CDR3. The CDR3 reads CASSQARHEQFF. The CDR3 DNA follows: TGCGCCAGCAGCCAAGCCCGGCATGAGCAGTTCTTC.

This clonotype was seen ten or more times. V is TRBV4-3 and J is TRBJ1-1, with D possibly TRBD1 on 5 matching bases. V lost 3 bases to trimming and J lost 7 bases, with 18 bases between them. The CDR3 runs to 15 residues. The germline CDR1 and CDR2 sequences are LGHNA and YSLEER. CDR3 bases: TGCGCCAGCAGCCAGGGCTATCCCGGGACCCTTGAAGCTTTCTTT. This codes for CASSQGYPGTLEAFF.

A word on this clonotype: This may arise from a read error, as a much more abundant clone is one base away. The chain carries TRBV7-2 and TRBJ2-4, with D possibly being TRBD2 (5 bases). The CDR3 is made up of 16 amino acids. Germline V gene lookup returns CDR1 SGHTA and CDR2 FQGNSA. The CDR3 nucleotides are TGTGCCAGCAGCTTAATGGGATCCCTAGCCGAAAACATTCAGTACTTC. Its translation: CASSLMGSLAENIQYF. Variable domain in full (rest from reference TRBV7-2 and TRBJ2-4): GAGVSQSPSNKVTEKGKDVELRCDPISGHTALYWYRQSLGQGLEFLIYFQGNSAPDKSGLPSDRFSAERTGGSVSTLTIQRTQQEDSAVYLCASSLMGSLAENIQYFGAGTRLSVL.

Regarding this clonotype: Being one base from a much bigger clone, this may be a read error. The chain combines TRBV7-9 with TRBJ1-1, with D possibly being TRBD1 (5 bases). Trimming left V 5 bases short and J 7 bases short, with 20 bases between. The CDR3 is 15 residues long. Germline V gene lookup returns CDR1 SEHNR and CDR2 FQNEAQ (reference sequence). The CDR3 loop is CASSPYIAADIEAFF. As DNA, the CDR3 is TGTGCCAGCAGCCCCTACATCGCAGCGGACATTGAAGCTTTCTTT.

This clonotype was found a few times. This chain joins TRBV20-1 and TRBJ2-7, with 7 bases aligning to TRBD1. The V gene end was trimmed by 5 bases and the J gene end by 5 bases; junction bases not matched to a gene: 9. The CDR3 runs 13 residues. Looked up from germline, CDR1 is DFQATT and CDR2 is SNEGSKA (reference sequence). The CDR3: CSALKGGRNEQYF. The CDR3 DNA reads as TGCAGTGCTCTGAAAGGGGGCCGGAACGAGCAGTACTTC.